The 28 T cell receptor beta chains reported below all come from one sample, sequenced in a study of T cell repertoires in cytomegalovirus infection. TCRdb ran MiXCR on the reads and lists one entry per CDR3 protein. The sample lists about 360,000 distinct CDR3 sequences; 15% to 20% were seen once. Sequencing was done on a sample of PBMCs. These receptors came from a human donor in good health (CMV status not recorded). Some clones in this sample may be carry-over from other donors' samples.

V and J are TRBV7-8 and TRBJ2-5; TRBD2 agrees at 7 bases. V shed 5 bases, J shed 2 bases, and the junction held 11 bases outside the gene matches. The CDR3 runs to 16 residues. Germline V gene sequence: CDR1 SGHVS, CDR2 FQNEAQ. The CDR3 is CASSPLGAGEQETQYF. CDR3 nucleotides: TGTGCCAGCAGCCCGCTCGGGGCGGGGGAACAAGAGACCCAGTACTTC.

This clonotype was found a few times. The chain uses TRBV18 and TRBJ2-1, with D unclear. Trimming pared 3 bases from V and 7 bases from J, leaving 10 bases between. This CDR3 contains 13 residues. Looked up from germline, CDR1 is KGHSH and CDR2 is LQKENI. CDR3 in amino acids: CASSPAISNEQFF. The DNA of the CDR3 is TGTGCCAGCTCACCGGCTATATCAAATGAGCAGTTCTTC.

This chain connects TRBV29-1 to TRBJ2-5, with D possibly being TRBD1 (5 bases). The germline CDR1 and CDR2 sequences are SQVTM and ANQGSEA. V was clipped by 7 bases and J by 5 bases, with 20 bases between them. CDR3 size: 14 residues. The DNA of the CDR3 is TGCAGCGCCGAAGGGCAGGCAGCAGGGGAGACCCAGTACTTC. Its translation: CSAEGQAAGETQYF.

This clonotype has more than one count but fewer than ten. The chain has TRBV4-1 and TRBJ2-3, with 9 bases aligning to TRBD1. CDR3 size: 19 residues. Germline lookup yields CDR1 MGHRA and CDR2 YSYEKL. J gave up 2 bases and V 4 bases, and 16 bases lay outside the gene matches. This chain's CDR3 is CASSLPALPGTGSTDTQYF. CDR3 DNA sequence: TGCGCCAGCAGCCTACCCGCCCTTCCCGGGACAGGGTCCACAGATACGCAGTATTTT.

This clonotype occurred many times. The J gene is TRBJ2-2, the V gene TRBV7-3; D may be TRBD1 (5 bases). V lost 5 bases and J lost 1, with 8 bases in between. Germline CDR1 reads SGHTA; CDR2 reads FQGTGA. The CDR3 spans 14 residues. CDR3 in DNA: TGTGCCAGCAGCCTAGGACAGAACACCGGGGAGCTGTTTTTT. This gives the protein CASSLGQNTGELFF. Together with reference TRBV7-3 and TRBJ2-2, the CDR3 gives the full variable domain: GAGVSQTPSNKVTEKGKYVELRCDPISGHTALYWYRQSLGQGPEFLIYFQGTGAADDSGLPNDRFFAVRPEGSVSTLKIQRTERGDSAVYLCASSLGQNTGELFFGEGSRLTVL.

This clonotype was detected only once. The chain carries TRBV19 and TRBJ2-4; D may be TRBD1 (6 bases). The CDR3 is made up of 17 amino acids. Per germline, CDR1 LNHDA and CDR2 SQIVND (reference sequence). V shed 1 base and J shed 0 bases, with 13 bases lying between them. CDR3 in DNA: TGTGCCAGTAGTATAGGGCCGGCAGGGGTAGCCAAAAACATTCAGTACTTC. Protein sequence: CASSIGPAGVAKNIQYF.

This clonotype has at least ten counts. The chain carries TRBV7-8 and TRBJ2-5; D is undetermined. CDR3 length: 11 residues. CDR1 and CDR2 (germline): SGHVS, FQNEAQ. With 10 bases removed from V and 9 bases from J, the gap between germline ends came to 15 bases. The CDR3 bases are TGTGCCACCCGAGGAAACCGAGCCCAGTACTTC. As protein: CATRGNRAQYF.

This clonotype appeared a few times. The chain couples TRBV15 to TRBJ1-5, with no clear D. V was cut by 0 bases and J by 3 bases, with 9 bases left in between. The germline V gene encodes CDR1 LNHNV and CDR2 YYDKDF (reference sequence). This CDR3 comprises 15 residues. The CDR3 DNA follows: TGTGCCACCAGCAGAGATCTGGGATTCAATCAGCCCCAGCATTTT. Translated, it gives CATSRDLGFNQPQHF.

The chain employs TRBV4-1 and TRBJ2-3; TRBD2 agrees at 9 bases. CDR1 is MGHRA and CDR2 is YSYEKL in the germline V gene. The CDR3 length is 13 residues. Unmatched junction bases numbered 6, after V lost 0 bases and J lost 14 bases. CDR3 in amino acids: CASSQEGGGVRYF. CDR3 nucleotide sequence: TGCGCCAGCAGCCAAGAAGGCGGGGGGGTGAGGTATTTT.

This clonotype was seen many times. This chain joins TRBV7-2 and TRBJ2-3; unclear D gene. CDR1 is SGHTA, CDR2 FQGNSA, per germline. CDR3 size: 14 residues. V dropped 3 bases and J dropped 4 bases, with 11 bases sitting between them. CDR3 loop: CASSLGPPPDTQYF. The CDR3 DNA reads as TGTGCCAGCAGCTTGGGCCCACCCCCAGATACGCAGTATTTT.

The J gene is TRBJ2-5, the V gene TRBV14; 10 bases align to TRBD2. Trimming removed 4 bases from V and 3 bases from J; junction bases left unmatched: 8. The CDR3 sequence is 16 residues long. Looked up from germline, CDR1 is SGHDN and CDR2 is FVKESK. CDR3 nucleotides: TGTGCCAGCAGCCCGTTTCGGACTAGCGGAAAAGAGACCCAGTACTTC. Its translation: CASSPFRTSGKETQYF. The whole variable domain, remainder taken from reference TRBV14 and TRBJ2-5, is EAGVTQFPSHSVIEKGQTVTLRCDPISGHDNLYWYRRVMGKEIKFLLHFVKESKQDESGMPNNRFLAERTGGTYSTLKVQPAELEDSGVYFCASSPFRTSGKETQYFGPGTRLLVL.

This clonotype was seen ten or more times. This chain uses TRBV7-2 with TRBJ1-5; D is possibly TRBD1 (6 bases). The germline CDR1 and CDR2 sequences are SGHTA and FQGNSA. There are 15 residues in the CDR3. V shed 1 base and J shed 4 bases, with 11 bases lying between them. CDR3: CASSLELRGNQPQHF. DNA of the CDR3: TGTGCCAGCAGCTTAGAGTTGAGGGGGAATCAGCCCCAGCATTTT.

The V gene is TRBV7-2, the J gene TRBJ2-7; TRBD1 or TRBD2 may be the D gene (5 bases each). Trimming took off 4 bases at V and 3 bases at J, with 10 bases between the two ends. Germline V CDR1 and CDR2: SGHTA, FQGNSA. This CDR3 spans 13 amino acids. CDR3 bases: TGTGCCAGCAGCTGGGCAGGGAGCTACGAGCAGTACTTC. It translates to CASSWAGSYEQYF.

This clonotype was detected only a few times. The genes are TRBV7-2 and TRBJ2-1; D gene uncertain. This CDR3 has 12 amino acids. The V gene lost 2 bases and the J gene lost 6 bases, with 5 bases spanning the gap. Germline assignment: CDR1 SGHTA and CDR2 FQGNSA. The CDR3 DNA follows: TGTGCCAGCAGCTTAAACCCCAATGAGCAGTTCTTC. It is translated as CASSLNPNEQFF.

V and J are TRBV24-1 and TRBJ2-3; D call uncertain. CDR1 and CDR2 (germline): KGHDR, SFDVKD. The V and J ends lost 3 bases and 1 base respectively, with 10 bases between them. CDR3 length equals 15 residues. Here the CDR3 DNA reads TGTGCCACCAGTGATAACCGGCTTGGCACAGATACGCAGTATTTT. Translation gives CATSDNRLGTDTQYF.

This clonotype was counted only a few times. The genes are TRBV19 and TRBJ1-5; D unresolved. CDR1 and CDR2 from the germline V gene are LNHDA and SQIVND (reference sequence). With 10 bases removed from V and 2 bases from J, the gap between germline ends came to 12 bases. There are 13 residues in the CDR3. The CDR3 protein is CATTTDRNQPQHF. For the CDR3, the DNA is TGTGCCACTACAACGGACCGCAATCAGCCCCAGCATTTT.

In this sample, this clonotype turned up many times. The genes are TRBV7-2 and TRBJ2-3, with TRBD2 matching over 8 bases. The V and J ends lost 4 bases and 0 bases, in that order; junction bases with no gene match: 12. Germline values: CDR1 SGHTA, CDR2 FQGNSA. This CDR3 is built from 18 residues. CDR3 region: CASSSRVSGGGSTDTQYF. CDR3 DNA: TGTGCCAGCAGCTCTCGCGTGAGCGGGGGAGGTAGCACAGATACGCAGTATTTT.

In its sample, this clonotype was seen a few times. The CDR3 region is CASSMGPGGEQYF. The CDR3 DNA sequence: TGTGCCAGCAGCATGGGGCCCGGAGGGGAGCAGTACTTC. The chain employs TRBV5-5 and TRBJ2-7, with a tentative D call TRBD2 (6 bases). Trimming pared 4 bases from V and 7 bases from J, leaving 15 bases between. Germline V gene lookup returns CDR1 SGHKS and CDR2 YYEKEE (reference sequence). The CDR3 extends over 13 amino acids. The variable domain in full, with the rest retrieved from reference TRBV5-5 and TRBJ2-7, is DAGVTQSPTHLIKTRGQQVTLRCSPISGHKSVSWYQQVLGQGPQFIFQYYEKEERGRGNFPDRFSARQFPNYSSELNVNALLLGDSALYLCASSMGPGGEQYFGPGTRLTVT.

The J gene is TRBJ1-1, the V gene TRBV20-1; 9 positions match TRBD1. The CDR3 has 14 amino acids. Trimming removed 1 base from V and 3 bases from J; junction bases left unmatched: 3. Per the germline V gene, CDR1 is DFQATT and CDR2 is SNEGSKA (reference sequence). In DNA, the CDR3 is TGCAGTGCTAGAGGGACAGGGGCGTACACTGAAGCTTTCTTT. It encodes CSARGTGAYTEAFF.

Ten or more counts support this clonotype. The rearrangement links TRBV12-3 or TRBV12-4 to TRBJ2-4, with a tentative D call TRBD1 (5 bases). CDR3 size: 13 residues. Trimming pared 7 bases from V and 7 bases from J, leaving 14 bases between. The CDR3 nucleotides are TGTGCCAGCACTCTAGGGGTGGGGAACATTCAGTACTTC. It translates to CASTLGVGNIQYF.

V and J are TRBV5-6 and TRBJ2-1, with 16 bases matching TRBD2. CDR3 length: 20 amino acids. The ends lost 3 bases at V and 4 bases at J; junction bases unmatched: 13. The germline V gene has CDR1 SGHDT and CDR2 YYEEEE. The CDR3 DNA follows: TGTGCCAGCAGCTACCTCACCGGGACTAGCGGGAGGGCCGGGTACAATGAGCAGTTCTTC. As protein: CASSYLTGTSGRAGYNEQFF.

This clonotype was seen more than once but under ten times. V usage is TRBV10-3 and J usage is TRBJ1-6; possibly TRBD1 for D (5 bases). V lost 6 bases, J lost 6 bases, and 9 bases lay in between. Germline V gene sequence: CDR1 ENHRY, CDR2 SYGVKD. This CDR3 comprises 13 residues. The CDR3 sequence is CAIRPRVNSPLHF. CDR3 bases: TGTGCCATCAGGCCCAGGGTTAATTCACCCCTCCACTTT.

The chain carries TRBV7-2 and TRBJ1-5; D is unclear. Germline loops: CDR1 SGHTA, CDR2 FQGNSA. Trimming removed 1 base from V and 6 bases from J, with 7 bases in between. The CDR3 is 13 residues long. CDR3 DNA: TGTGCCAGCAGCTTAGGATGGAGTCAGCCCCAGCATTTT. As protein: CASSLGWSQPQHF.

This clonotype was found a few times. The chain links TRBV11-2 to TRBJ1-1; 8 bases align to TRBD1. The CDR3 is 17 amino acids. In germline, CDR1 is SGHAT, CDR2 FQNNGV. V lost 2 bases to trimming and J lost 5 bases; unmatched junction nucleotides: 13. Here the CDR3 reads CASSLTGQGGLGTEAFF. Written as DNA, the CDR3 is TGTGCCAGCAGCTTAACAGGACAGGGAGGCCTGGGGACTGAAGCTTTCTTT.

This clonotype was counted a single time. This chain uses TRBV14 with TRBJ1-4; D possibly corresponds to TRBD1 (6 bases). The CDR3 loop spans 16 amino acids. Germline V gene data show CDR1 as SGHDN and CDR2 as FVKESK. V was trimmed by 2 bases and J by 5 bases, leaving 15 bases between them. CDR3 in DNA: TGTGCCAGCAGCCAACTACAGGGCCTGGGGAATGAAAAACTGTTTTTT. Its protein is CASSQLQGLGNEKLFF.

In this sample, this clonotype turned up many times. The gene calls are TRBV12-3 or TRBV12-4 and TRBJ1-5; TRBD1 aligns across 9 bases. The CDR3 runs to 18 residues. Trimming at V came to 4 bases and at J to 4 bases, leaving 14 bases not matched to a gene. The CDR3 DNA reads as TGTGCCAGCAGTTCATATAGGGGACAGGGATTGAGTAATCAGCCCCAGCATTTT. It specifies CASSSYRGQGLSNQPQHF.

This clonotype came up once. A read error may be the cause here, since a much bigger clone is one base away. The V and J genes are TRBV7-2 and TRBJ2-5, with D perhaps being TRBD1 or TRBD2 (5 bases each). This CDR3 is 15 amino acids long. The V gene's germline CDR1 is SGHTA and CDR2 FQGNSA. V shed 5 bases and J shed 4 bases, with 17 bases lying between them. CDR3: CASSLGVVVGETQYF. CDR3 in DNA: TGTGCCAGCAGCCTGGGGGTGGTGGTAGGAGAGACCCAGTACTTC.

This clonotype was observed many times. This chain connects TRBV5-4 to TRBJ2-1, with 11 bases matching TRBD2. The CDR3 runs 15 residues. In germline, CDR1 is SGHNT, CDR2 YYREEE (reference sequence). V lost 1 base and J lost 6; bases outside the gene matches: 3. CDR3 in DNA: TGTGCCAGCAGCTTGTCGCTAGCGGGAGGCAATGAGCAGTTCTTC. Translating it yields CASSLSLAGGNEQFF.